These 9 T cell receptor beta chains were all obtained from the same sample, sequenced in a study of cytomegalovirus exposure and HLA in healthy donors. Both 60 Vbeta primers and 13 Jbeta primers went into the PCR. Some clones are missing from TCRdb's copy, which holds only in-frame ones; the method was immunoSEQ multiplex PCR. The sample carries 90,000 to 150,000 clones, roughly three fifths recorded once. Sequenced: PBMCs. These TCRs come from a man in his forties in good health and CMV-seropositive.

This chain links TRBV28 with TRBJ2-7; TRBD1 matches at 11 bases. The CDR3 contains 16 residues. The V segment lost 6 bases and the J segment 3 bases; nucleotides outside the gene matches: 10. Germline assignment: CDR1 MDHEN and CDR2 SYDVKM. The DNA for the CDR3 is TGTGCCAGCAGAACGATTTCCGGGACAGGGGGCTACGAGCAGTACTTC. Translation: CASRTISGTGGYEQYF.

This rearrangement joins TRBV27 to TRBJ2-7; maybe TRBD2 (6 bases). Germline V gene sequence: CDR1 MNHEY, CDR2 SMNVEV (reference sequence). The V end lost 2 bases, the J end lost 4 bases, and 12 bases lay between the germline ends. The CDR3 has 14 residues. CDR3 DNA sequence: TGTGCCAGCAGTTTAGTGATGGGGAGGTACGAGCAGTACTTC. This encodes CASSLVMGRYEQYF.

This chain uses TRBV5-1 with TRBJ2-1, with 7 bases fitting TRBD2. The CDR3 sequence is 15 residues long. In germline, CDR1 is SGHRS, CDR2 YFSETQ. Trimming at V came to 6 bases and at J to 0 bases, leaving 6 bases not matched to a gene. CDR3 sequence (DNA): TGCGCCAGCACCACAGCGGGAAGCTCCTACAATGAGCAGTTCTTC. Encoded protein: CASTTAGSSYNEQFF.

V is TRBV4-1 and J is TRBJ1-3, with 8 nucleotides matching TRBD1. The CDR3 loop spans 17 amino acids. After removal of 4 bases from V and 0 bases from J, the junction contained 8 bases not matched to a gene. CDR1 and CDR2 from the germline V gene are MGHRA and YSYEKL. The CDR3 region has the DNA TGCGCCAGCAGCCGTACAGGGGGGATGAGCTCTGGAAACACCATATATTTT. Its translation is CASSRTGGMSSGNTIYF.

V usage is TRBV18 and J usage is TRBJ1-1; D is unclear. The CDR3 is 15 residues long. Germline V gene sequence: CDR1 KGHSH, CDR2 LQKENI. Trimming left V 2 bases short and J 0 bases short, with 10 bases between. Written as DNA, the CDR3 is TGTGCCAGCTCACCAGCCGGGGTCATGAACACTGAAGCTTTCTTT. Protein: CASSPAGVMNTEAFF.

A single count supports this clone. The rearrangement uses TRBV28 and TRBJ2-5; 8 bases line up with TRBD2. Germline assignment: CDR1 MDHEN and CDR2 SYDVKM. CDR3 length: 16 amino acids. V lost 3 bases, J lost 1 base, and 7 bases stayed unmatched. The CDR3 region is CASSFSSGSAQETQYF. CDR3 nucleotide sequence: TGTGCCAGCAGTTTTTCGAGCGGGAGCGCCCAAGAGACCCAGTACTTC.

As DNA, the CDR3 is TGTGCCAGCAGCCCTATAGGGGGGGCCTTATATGAGCAGTTCTTC. Residues: CASSPIGGALYEQFF. The V and J genes are TRBV7-9 and TRBJ2-1; D perhaps matches TRBD2 (7 bases). CDR3 length: 15 amino acids. V gave up 5 bases and J gave up 8 bases, with 19 bases separating them. CDR1 and CDR2 from the germline V gene are SEHNR and FQNEAQ (reference sequence).

This clone has a handful of counts. The chain combines TRBV19 with TRBJ2-5, with D perhaps matching TRBD2 (6 bases). The germline gives CDR1 LNHDA, CDR2 SQIVND (reference sequence). Trimming took 4 bases from V and 2 from J, leaving 8 bases between them. The CDR3 runs 13 residues. The CDR3 bases are TGTGCCAGTAGTAGGGACTGGCAAGAGACCCAGTACTTC. It specifies CASSRDWQETQYF.

V gene TRBV19 combines with J gene TRBJ1-5; possibly TRBD1 for D (5 bases). V lost 5 bases, J lost 5 bases, and 13 bases lay in between. This CDR3 spans 14 amino acids. From germline, CDR1 is LNHDA and CDR2 SQIVND (reference sequence). CDR3 region: CASSATGTDQPQHF. CDR3 DNA sequence: TGTGCCAGTAGTGCCACAGGTACCGATCAGCCCCAGCATTTT.